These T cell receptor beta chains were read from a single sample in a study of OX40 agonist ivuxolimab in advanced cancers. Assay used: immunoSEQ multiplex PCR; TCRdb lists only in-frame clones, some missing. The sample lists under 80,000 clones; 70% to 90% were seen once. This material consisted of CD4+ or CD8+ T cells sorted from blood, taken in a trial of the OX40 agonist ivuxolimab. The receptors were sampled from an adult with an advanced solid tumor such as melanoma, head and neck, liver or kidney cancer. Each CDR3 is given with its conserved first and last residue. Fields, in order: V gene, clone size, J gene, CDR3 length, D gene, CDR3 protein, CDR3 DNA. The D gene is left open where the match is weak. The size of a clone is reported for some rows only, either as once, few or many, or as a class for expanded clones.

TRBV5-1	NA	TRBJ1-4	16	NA	CASSLSGAVENEKLFF	TGCGCCAGCAGCCTGAGCGGGGCAGTGGAGAATGAAAAACTGTTTTTT
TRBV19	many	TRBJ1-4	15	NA	CASRRREATNEKLFF	TGTGCCAGTAGACGGCGTGAGGCAACTAATGAAAAACTGTTTTTT
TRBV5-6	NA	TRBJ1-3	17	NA	CASSLRKGTFSGNTIYF	TGTGCCAGCAGCCTCCGGAAAGGGACTTTCTCTGGAAACACCATATATTTT
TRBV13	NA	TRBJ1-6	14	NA	CASSLNANNSPLHF	TGTGCCAGCAGCTTAAACGCCAATAATTCACCCCTCCACTTT
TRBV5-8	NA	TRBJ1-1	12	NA	CASSLAKGVAFF	TGTGCCAGCAGCTTGGCCAAGGGGGTGGCTTTCTTT
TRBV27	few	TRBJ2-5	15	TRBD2	CASTGLAGTQETQYF	TGTGCCAGCACTGGACTAGCGGGGACCCAAGAGACCCAGTACTTC
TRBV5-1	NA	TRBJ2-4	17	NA	CADPDLGPNLAKNIQYF	TGCGCCGACCCCGATTTGGGGCCCAACCTAGCCAAAAACATTCAGTACTTC
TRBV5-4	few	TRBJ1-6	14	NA	CASSFRAANSPLHF	TGTGCCAGCAGCTTCCGTGCAGCTAATTCACCCCTCCACTTT
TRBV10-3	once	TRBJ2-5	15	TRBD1	CAIRRGTGGRETQYF	TGTGCCATCAGACGCGGGACAGGGGGCCGGGAGACCCAGTACTTC
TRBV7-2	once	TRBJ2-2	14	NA	CASSLGINTGELFF	TGTGCCAGCAGCTTAGGGATAAACACCGGGGAGCTGTTTTTT
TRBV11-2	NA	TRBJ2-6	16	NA	CASSRSLASGANVLTF	TGTGCCAGCAGCCGAAGTCTTGCTTCTGGGGCCAACGTCCTGACTTTC
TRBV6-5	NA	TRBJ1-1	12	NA	CASRRTDTEAFF	TGTGCCAGCAGACGGACAGACACTGAAGCTTTCTTT
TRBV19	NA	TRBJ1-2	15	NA	CASSMGRGVNYGYTF	TGTGCCAGTAGTATGGGAAGGGGCGTCAACTATGGCTACACCTTC
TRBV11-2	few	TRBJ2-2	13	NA	CASSPTNTGELFF	TGTGCCAGCAGCCCCACGAACACCGGGGAGCTGTTTTTT
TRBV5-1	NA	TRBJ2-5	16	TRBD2	CASSLVGGGDQETQYF	TGCGCCAGCAGCTTGGTTGGCGGGGGGGACCAAGAGACCCAGTACTTC
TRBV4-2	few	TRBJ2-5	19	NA	CASSPRGFGRQTLPETQYF	TGTGCCAGCAGCCCAAGGGGATTCGGCCGGCAGACACTCCCAGAGACCCAGTACTTC
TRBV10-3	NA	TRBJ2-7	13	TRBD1	CAISQGDVDEQYF	TGTGCCATCAGCCAGGGGGATGTGGACGAGCAGTACTTC
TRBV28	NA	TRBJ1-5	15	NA	CASSAGPGGNQPQHF	TGTGCCAGCAGTGCCGGACCGGGGGGCAATCAGCCCCAGCATTTT
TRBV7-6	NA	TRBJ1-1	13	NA	CASSLGQSTEAFF	TGTGCCAGCAGCTTAGGACAGTCAACTGAAGCTTTCTTT
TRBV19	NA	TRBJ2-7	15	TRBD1	CASSIRTGAAYEQYF	TGTGCCAGTAGTATCCGGACAGGCGCCGCCTACGAGCAGTACTTC
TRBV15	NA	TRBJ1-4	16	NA	CATSRDGGATNEKLFF	TGTGCCACCAGCAGAGATGGGGGGGCAACTAATGAAAAACTGTTTTTT
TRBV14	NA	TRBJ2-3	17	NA	CASSQDLRFPSTDTQYF	TGTGCCAGCAGCCAAGATCTCCGCTTTCCTAGCACAGATACGCAGTATTTT
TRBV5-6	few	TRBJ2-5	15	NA	CASSLRKIYQETQYF	TGTGCCAGCAGCTTGCGTAAGATCTACCAAGAGACCCAGTACTTC